This entry lists 20 T cell receptor beta chains sequenced from one sample in a study of early T cells in non-severe SARS-CoV-2 infection. One entry per CDR3 protein results from TCRdb running MiXCR on the 5' RACE reads. The sample records about 64,000 distinct CDR3 sequences, around 11% being singletons. The sample in question was whole blood, obtained at baseline. These receptors were obtained from an adult who was a healthcare worker with PCR-confirmed SARS-CoV-2 infection or an uninfected control (not recorded which).

This clonotype came up a few times. This chain joins TRBV10-3 and TRBJ2-6; D is unresolved. This CDR3 region has 15 residues. Germline loops: CDR1 ENHRY, CDR2 SYGVKD. Between the trimmed V and J ends, which lost 4 bases and 0 bases, there was a span of 7 bases. The DNA for the CDR3 is TGTGCCATCAGTGTGGGAAGCTCTGGGGCCAACGTCCTGACTTTC. Translating gives CAISVGSSGANVLTF.

This clonotype was seen at least ten times. The gene calls are TRBV5-6 and TRBJ2-1; a possible D gene is TRBD2 (6 bases). V lost 2 bases and J 8 bases, leaving 20 bases between the germline ends. Germline CDR1 reads SGHDT; CDR2 reads YYEEEE. The CDR3 is 16 residues long. CDR3 nucleotides: TGTGCCAGCAGCTTTTCTTCGGACCCAGGAGGGGATGAGCAGTTCTTC. Protein product: CASSFSSDPGGDEQFF.

The chain recombines TRBV20-1 with TRBJ1-3; 8 bases map to TRBD1. V lost 2 bases, J lost 9 bases, and 6 bases stayed unmatched. Germline V gives CDR1 DFQATT, CDR2 SNEGSKA (reference sequence). The CDR3 spans 13 residues. CDR3 in amino acids: CSARRTGQGTIYF. The DNA of the CDR3 is TGCAGTGCTAGACGGACAGGGCAGGGCACCATATATTTT.

The V call is TRBV20-1, the J call TRBJ1-1; tentatively, D is TRBD1 (5 bases). CDR1 and CDR2 from the germline V gene are DFQATT and SNEGSKA (reference sequence). The CDR3 has 11 residues. V lost 5 bases and J 4 bases, leaving 8 bases between the germline ends. The CDR3 region is CSASRGTEAFF. The CDR3 DNA sequence: TGCAGTGCTTCAAGGGGCACTGAAGCTTTCTTT.

This clonotype was found a few times. The chain recombines TRBV30 with TRBJ1-5; the D gene is possibly TRBD1 (6 bases). Germline V gene sequence: CDR1 GTSNPN, CDR2 SVGIG (reference sequence). The CDR3 sequence is 13 residues long. Trimming removed 4 bases from V and 5 bases from J, with 12 bases in between. CDR3 loop: CAWTTGLDQPQHF. DNA of the CDR3: TGTGCCTGGACCACAGGGCTCGATCAGCCCCAGCATTTT.

The J gene is TRBJ2-3, the V gene TRBV29-1; TRBD2 might be the D (5 bases). This CDR3 is 14 amino acids long. Germline lookup yields CDR1 SQVTM and CDR2 ANQGSEA. The V end was cut by 4 bases, the J end by 1 base, with 12 bases between. CDR3 nucleotides: TGCAGCGTTGGGACCCTCGGGGGCACAGATACGCAGTATTTT. As protein: CSVGTLGGTDTQYF.

The rearrangement joins TRBV10-2 to TRBJ1-2; D remains ambiguous. There are 17 residues in the CDR3. The germline gives CDR1 WSHSY, CDR2 SAAADI. With 7 bases removed from V and 7 bases from J, the gap between germline ends came to 28 bases. DNA for the CDR3: TGCGCCAGCACCCGTTCCACGACCCCCGAGCGACCTATTGGCTACACCTTC. Its translation: CASTRSTTPERPIGYTF.

The chain recombines TRBV7-8 with TRBJ1-1; the D gene is possibly TRBD1 (5 bases). The CDR3 loop spans 17 amino acids. CDR1 is SGHVS, CDR2 FQNEAQ, per germline. The V and J ends lost 5 bases and 4 bases respectively, with 23 bases between them. The CDR3 coding sequence is TGTGCCAGCAGCGTTCTCTTATCAGGGAGGTGGGGCACTGAAGCTTTCTTT. Amino acid sequence: CASSVLLSGRWGTEAFF.

This rearrangement joins TRBV18 to TRBJ1-3; D gene ambiguous. Per germline, CDR1 KGHSH and CDR2 LQKENI. The CDR3 runs 15 residues. V was cut by 6 bases and J by 2 bases, with 14 bases left in between. Here the CDR3 DNA reads TGTGCCAGCTCCACGACGCCGGAGGCTGGAAACACCATATATTTT. It codes for CASSTTPEAGNTIYF. The whole variable domain, remainder taken from reference TRBV18 and TRBJ1-3, is NAGVMQNPRHLVRRRGQEARLRCSPMKGHSHVYWYRQLPEEGLKFMVYLQKENIIDESGMPKERFSAEFPKEGPSILRIQQVVRGDSAAYFCASSTTPEAGNTIYFGEGSWLTVV.

The chain recombines TRBV21-1 with TRBJ2-1; no check of the table's D call, TRBD1, against the DNA was made. TRBV21-1 is a pseudogene segment. The CDR3 is 14 residues long. CDR3 loop: CASSKGTEFNEQFF. CDR3 DNA sequence: TGTGCCAGCAGCAAGGGGACCGAATTCAATGAGCAGTTCTTC.

This rearrangement joins TRBV12-3 or TRBV12-4 to TRBJ1-5; 8 bases agree with TRBD1. The ends lost 3 bases at V and 4 bases at J; junction bases unmatched: 11. This CDR3 contains 17 residues. This CDR3 reads CASSFGTGPLGNQPQHF. The CDR3 DNA is TGTGCCAGCAGTTTTGGGACAGGTCCCTTGGGGAATCAGCCCCAGCATTTT.

The chain carries TRBV6-1 and TRBJ2-7, with TRBD2 matching over 10 bases. Germline CDR1 MNHNS, CDR2 SASEGT. After removal of 6 bases from V and 4 bases from J, the junction contained 6 bases not matched to a gene. The CDR3 has 14 amino acids. This chain's CDR3 is CASRAGLAQYEQYF. The CDR3 DNA reads as TGTGCCAGCAGAGCGGGACTAGCGCAGTACGAGCAGTACTTC.

This clonotype was detected only a few times. The chain links TRBV10-3 to TRBJ2-5; 8 bases fit TRBD2. Germline-derived CDR1 and CDR2 are ENHRY and SYGVKD. CDR3 size: 15 residues. Losses at the gene ends were 5 bases for V and 5 bases for J; bases not matched to a gene: 10. The CDR3 region has the DNA TGTGCCATCAGTCCGGGAGGGGCTAGCGGGGAGACCCAGTACTTC. Its protein is CAISPGGASGETQYF.

The chain joins TRBV29-1 to TRBJ2-2, with 11 bases fitting TRBD1. The CDR3 consists of 14 residues. CDR1 and CDR2 (germline): SQVTM, ANQGSEA. V gave up 6 bases and J gave up 4 bases; unmatched junction bases: 4. This CDR3 reads CSVLGTGGTGELFF. DNA of the CDR3: TGCAGCGTACTCGGGACAGGGGGCACCGGGGAGCTGTTTTTT.

This clonotype has only a few counts. J is TRBJ1-4 and V is TRBV5-5; D is unresolved. Germline V gene data show CDR1 as SGHKS and CDR2 as YYEKEE (reference sequence). V was shortened by 1 base and J by 5 bases, with 12 bases between the two germline ends. This CDR3 has 15 residues. The CDR3 protein is CASSLPKGANEKLFF. In DNA form, the CDR3 reads TGTGCCAGCAGCTTGCCCAAGGGAGCCAATGAAAAACTGTTTTTT.

This chain joins TRBV25-1 and TRBJ2-5; 10 nucleotides line up with TRBD1. In germline, CDR1 is MGHDK, CDR2 SYGVNS. The CDR3 extends over 15 amino acids. Unmatched junction bases numbered 7, after V lost 2 bases and J lost 7 bases. This CDR3 is CASSELDRGPGTQYF. CDR3 bases: TGTGCCAGCAGTGAACTCGACAGGGGGCCGGGGACCCAGTACTTC.

This clonotype showed up just a few times. V and J are TRBV10-3 and TRBJ1-1, with TRBD1 matching 7 bases. The germline gives CDR1 ENHRY, CDR2 SYGVKD. Trimming cost V 8 bases and J 4 bases; bases outside gene matches: 10. CDR3 size: 14 residues. CDR3 residues: CAIGSQGVGTEAFF. CDR3 nucleotide sequence: TGTGCCATCGGATCCCAGGGGGTTGGCACTGAAGCTTTCTTT.

This chain connects TRBV11-2 to TRBJ2-5, with a possible D match to TRBD1 (5 bases). Germline values: CDR1 SGHAT, CDR2 FQNNGV. CDR3 length equals 16 residues. V lost 1 base to trimming and J lost 5 bases, with 17 bases between them. The CDR3 bases are TGTGCCAGCAGCTTAGGAACCAGGGAAATGGCGGAGACCCAGTACTTC. Translation: CASSLGTREMAETQYF. The entire variable domain, with the rest obtained from reference TRBV11-2 and TRBJ2-5, is as follows: EAGVAQSPRYKIIEKRQSVAFWCNPISGHATLYWYQQILGQGPKLLIQFQNNGVVDDSQLPKDRFSAERLKGVDSTLKIQPAKLEDSAVYLCASSLGTREMAETQYFGPGTRLLVL.

The V and J genes are TRBV2 and TRBJ2-3; 7 bases are a match to TRBD2. V lost 8 bases and J lost 1; bases outside the gene matches: 6. Per germline, CDR1 SNHLY and CDR2 FYNNEI. This CDR3 region has 14 residues. CDR3 in DNA: TGTGCCAGCTCTGAGGGGAGGGGCACAGATACGCAGTATTTT. This translates into CASSEGRGTDTQYF.

There are a few counts of this clonotype. This chain's CDR3 is CSAYLDRHLSTDTQYF. The CDR3 DNA sequence: TGCAGTGCTTATCTTGACAGGCACCTTAGCACAGATACGCAGTATTTT. The rearrangement links TRBV20-1 to TRBJ2-3, with TRBD1 as a possible D gene (6 bases). Trimming shortened V by 5 bases and J by 0 bases, and 18 bases separated the two germline ends. Germline values: CDR1 DFQATT, CDR2 SNEGSKA (reference sequence). This CDR3 region has 16 residues.